This TCR beta chain is drawn from a study of T cell responses to AZD1222 COVID-19 vaccine. Study-level background: Doses given second, at about 4 or about 12 weeks, were pooled.

Germline V gives CDR1 SGHNT, CDR2 YYREEE (reference sequence). V lost 4 bases and J lost 4, with 18 bases in between. The CDR3 has 15 amino acids. Points on this clone: As yet, its antigen is unknown.

The assay was immunoSEQ multiplex PCR, and TCRdb's table has in-frame clones only and misses some. Among 95,000 to 150,000 clones, about 85% were seen once, and the ten largest hold about 6.2%. Study conclusions and caveats: All repertoire sampling was performed exclusively after the peak T cell response. Vaccine-associated CD4 TCRs ranged over spike, dominating at 160-218 and 743-854.

This sequence originates from an adult in good health. The chain has TRBV5-4 and TRBJ2-7, with D hard to call. The sample was peripheral blood, taken on day 0 of AZD1222 vaccination. CDR3 in DNA: TGTGCCAGCAGCCGCGGTGGAGCATCCGATTACGAGCAGTACTTC. This codes for CASSRGGASDYEQYF.